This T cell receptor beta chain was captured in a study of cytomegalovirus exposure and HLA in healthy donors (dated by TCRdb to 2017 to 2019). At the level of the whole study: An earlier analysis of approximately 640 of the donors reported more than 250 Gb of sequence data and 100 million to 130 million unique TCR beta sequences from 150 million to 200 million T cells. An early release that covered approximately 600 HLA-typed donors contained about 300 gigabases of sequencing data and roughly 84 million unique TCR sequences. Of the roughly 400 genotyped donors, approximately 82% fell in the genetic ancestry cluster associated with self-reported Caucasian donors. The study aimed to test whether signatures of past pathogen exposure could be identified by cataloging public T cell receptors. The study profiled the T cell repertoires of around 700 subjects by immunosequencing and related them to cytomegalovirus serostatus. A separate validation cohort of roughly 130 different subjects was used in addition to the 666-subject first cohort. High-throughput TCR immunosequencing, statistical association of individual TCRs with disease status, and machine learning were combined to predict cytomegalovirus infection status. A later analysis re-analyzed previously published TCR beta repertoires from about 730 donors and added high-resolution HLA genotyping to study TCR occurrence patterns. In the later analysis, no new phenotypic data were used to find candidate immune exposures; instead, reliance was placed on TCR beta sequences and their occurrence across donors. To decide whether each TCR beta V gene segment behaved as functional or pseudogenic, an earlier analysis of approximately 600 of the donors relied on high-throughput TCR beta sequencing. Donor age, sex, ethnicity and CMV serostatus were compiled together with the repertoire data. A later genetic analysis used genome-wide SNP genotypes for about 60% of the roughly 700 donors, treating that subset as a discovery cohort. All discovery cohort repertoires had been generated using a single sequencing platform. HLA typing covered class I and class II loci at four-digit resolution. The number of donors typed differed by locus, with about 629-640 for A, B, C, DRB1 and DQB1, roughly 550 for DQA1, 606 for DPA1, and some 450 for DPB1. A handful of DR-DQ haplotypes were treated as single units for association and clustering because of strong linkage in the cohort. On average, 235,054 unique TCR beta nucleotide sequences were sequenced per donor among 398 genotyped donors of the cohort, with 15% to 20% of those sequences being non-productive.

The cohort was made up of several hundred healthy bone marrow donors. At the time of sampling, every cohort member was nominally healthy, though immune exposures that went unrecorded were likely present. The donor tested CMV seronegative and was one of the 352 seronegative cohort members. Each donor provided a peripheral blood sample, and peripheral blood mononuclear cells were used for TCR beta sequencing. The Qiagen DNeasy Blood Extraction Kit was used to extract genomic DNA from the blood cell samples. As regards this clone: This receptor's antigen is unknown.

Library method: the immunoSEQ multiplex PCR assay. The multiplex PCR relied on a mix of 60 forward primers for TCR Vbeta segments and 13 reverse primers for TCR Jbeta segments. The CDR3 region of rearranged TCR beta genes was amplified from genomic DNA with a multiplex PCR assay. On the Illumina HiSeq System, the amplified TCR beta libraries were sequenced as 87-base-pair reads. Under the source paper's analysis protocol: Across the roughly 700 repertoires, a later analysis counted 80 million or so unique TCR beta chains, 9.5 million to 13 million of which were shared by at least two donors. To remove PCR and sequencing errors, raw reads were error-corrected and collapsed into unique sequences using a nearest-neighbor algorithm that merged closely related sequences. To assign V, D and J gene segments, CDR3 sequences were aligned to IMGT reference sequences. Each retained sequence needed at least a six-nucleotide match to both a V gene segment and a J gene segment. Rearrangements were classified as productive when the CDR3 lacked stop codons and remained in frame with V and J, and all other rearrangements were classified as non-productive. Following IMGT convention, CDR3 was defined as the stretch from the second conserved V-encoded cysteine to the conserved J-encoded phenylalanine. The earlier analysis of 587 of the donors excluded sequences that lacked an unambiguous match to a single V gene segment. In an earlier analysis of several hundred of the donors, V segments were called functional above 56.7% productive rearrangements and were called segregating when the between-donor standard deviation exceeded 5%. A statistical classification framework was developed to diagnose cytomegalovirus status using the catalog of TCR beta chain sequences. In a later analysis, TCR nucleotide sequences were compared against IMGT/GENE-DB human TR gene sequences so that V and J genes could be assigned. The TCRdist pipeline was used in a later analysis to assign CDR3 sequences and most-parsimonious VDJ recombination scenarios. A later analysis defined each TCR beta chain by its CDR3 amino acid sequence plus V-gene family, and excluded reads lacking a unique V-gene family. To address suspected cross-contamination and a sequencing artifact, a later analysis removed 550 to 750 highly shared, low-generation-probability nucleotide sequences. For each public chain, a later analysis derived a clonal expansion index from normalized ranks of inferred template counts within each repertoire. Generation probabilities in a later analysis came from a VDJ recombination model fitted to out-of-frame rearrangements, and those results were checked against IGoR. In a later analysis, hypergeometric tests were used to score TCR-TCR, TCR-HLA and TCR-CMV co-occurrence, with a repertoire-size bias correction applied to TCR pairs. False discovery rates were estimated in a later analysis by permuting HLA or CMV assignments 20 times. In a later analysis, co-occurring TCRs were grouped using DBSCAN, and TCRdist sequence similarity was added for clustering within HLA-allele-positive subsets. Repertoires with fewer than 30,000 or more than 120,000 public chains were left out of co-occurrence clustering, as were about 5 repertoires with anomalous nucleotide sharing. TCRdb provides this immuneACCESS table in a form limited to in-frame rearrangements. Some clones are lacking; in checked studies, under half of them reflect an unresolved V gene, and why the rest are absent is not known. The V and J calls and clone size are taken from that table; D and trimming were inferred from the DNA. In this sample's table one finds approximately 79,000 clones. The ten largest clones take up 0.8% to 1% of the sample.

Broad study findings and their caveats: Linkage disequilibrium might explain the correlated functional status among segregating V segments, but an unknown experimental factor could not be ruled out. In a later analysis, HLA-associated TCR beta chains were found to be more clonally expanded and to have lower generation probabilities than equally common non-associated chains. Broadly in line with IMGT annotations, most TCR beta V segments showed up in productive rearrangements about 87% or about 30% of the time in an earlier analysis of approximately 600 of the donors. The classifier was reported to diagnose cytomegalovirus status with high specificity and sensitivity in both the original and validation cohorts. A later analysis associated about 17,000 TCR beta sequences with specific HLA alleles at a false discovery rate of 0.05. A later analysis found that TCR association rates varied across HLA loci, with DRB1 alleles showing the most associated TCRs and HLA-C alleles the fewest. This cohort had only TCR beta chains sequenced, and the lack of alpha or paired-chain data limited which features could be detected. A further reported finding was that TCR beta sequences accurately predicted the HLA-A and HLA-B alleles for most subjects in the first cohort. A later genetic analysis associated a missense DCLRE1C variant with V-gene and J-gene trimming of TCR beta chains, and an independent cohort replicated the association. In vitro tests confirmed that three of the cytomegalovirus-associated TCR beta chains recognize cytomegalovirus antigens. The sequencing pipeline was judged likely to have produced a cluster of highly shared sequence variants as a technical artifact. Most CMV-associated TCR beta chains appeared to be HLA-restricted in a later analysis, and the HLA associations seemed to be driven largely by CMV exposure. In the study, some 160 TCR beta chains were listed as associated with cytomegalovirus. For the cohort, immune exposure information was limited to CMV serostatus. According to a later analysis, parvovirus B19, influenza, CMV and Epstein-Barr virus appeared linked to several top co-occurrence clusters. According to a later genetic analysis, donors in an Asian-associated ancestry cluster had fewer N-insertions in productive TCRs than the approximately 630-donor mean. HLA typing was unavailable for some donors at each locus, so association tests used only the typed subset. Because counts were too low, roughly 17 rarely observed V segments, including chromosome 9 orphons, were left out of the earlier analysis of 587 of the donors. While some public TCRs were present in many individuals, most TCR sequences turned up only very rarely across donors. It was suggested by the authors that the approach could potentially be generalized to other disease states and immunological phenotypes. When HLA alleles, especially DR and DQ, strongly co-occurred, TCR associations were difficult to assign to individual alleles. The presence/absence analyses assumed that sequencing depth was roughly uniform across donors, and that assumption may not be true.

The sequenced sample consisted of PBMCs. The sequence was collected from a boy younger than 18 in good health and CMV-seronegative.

The CDR3 reads CASSLEVRGTEAFF. The DNA is TGTGCCAGCAGCTTGGAGGTGAGAGGGACTGAAGCTTTCTTT. The rearranged segments are TRBV5-4 and TRBJ1-1; the D segment cannot be called with confidence. V is shortened by 0 bases, J by 5 bases, and the region joining them spans 11 bases. The CDR3 runs 14 residues from the cysteine to the phenylalanine. Left in the record is the CDR3 DNA by itself, 42 bases read in frame from the first base. Taken from the germline V gene (reference sequence), the CDR1 and CDR2 loops are SGHNT and YYREEE.